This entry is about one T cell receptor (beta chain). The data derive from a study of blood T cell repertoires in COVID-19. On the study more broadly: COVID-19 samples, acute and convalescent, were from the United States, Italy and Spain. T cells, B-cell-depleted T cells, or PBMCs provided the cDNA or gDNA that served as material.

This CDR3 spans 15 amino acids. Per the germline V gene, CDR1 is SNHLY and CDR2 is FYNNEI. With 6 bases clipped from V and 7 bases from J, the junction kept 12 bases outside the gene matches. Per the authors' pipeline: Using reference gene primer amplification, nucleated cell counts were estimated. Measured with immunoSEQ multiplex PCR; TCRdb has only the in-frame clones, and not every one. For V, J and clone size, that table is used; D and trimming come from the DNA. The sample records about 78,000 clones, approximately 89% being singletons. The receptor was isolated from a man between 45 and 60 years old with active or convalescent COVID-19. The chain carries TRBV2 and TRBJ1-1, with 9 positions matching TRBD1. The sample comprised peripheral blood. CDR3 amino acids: CASSERQGDLSEAFF. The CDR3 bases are TGTGCCAGCAGCGAACGACAGGGGGACCTGAGTGAAGCTTTCTTT.